These 25 T cell receptor beta chains were sequenced from one sample in a study of blood T cell repertoires in COVID-19. The assay was immunoSEQ multiplex PCR, and TCRdb's table has in-frame clones only and misses some. This table holds 350,000 or so clones, about nine tenths found once. The material sequenced was PBMCs or T cells enriched from blood (not recorded which). The receptor source for this set is a woman in her 30s who had been exposed to COVID-19.

CDR3 loop: CASSLNRGAGNTEAFF. The CDR3 bases are TGTGCCAGCAGTCTCAACAGGGGCGCAGGGAACACTGAAGCTTTCTTT. The chain has TRBV28 and TRBJ1-1, with 7 bases matching TRBD1. After removal of 5 bases from V and 1 base from J, the junction contained 10 bases not matched to a gene. This CDR3 has 16 residues. In germline, CDR1 is MDHEN, CDR2 SYDVKM.

The chain links TRBV5-1 to TRBJ2-5; TRBD2 matches 7 bases. The ends lost 2 bases at V and 5 bases at J; junction bases unmatched: 15. The CDR3 loop spans 17 amino acids. Germline loops: CDR1 SGHRS, CDR2 YFSETQ. CDR3 bases: TGCGCCAGCAGCTTCGAACTAGCGCGAACCCAAGGGGAGACCCAGTACTTC. It encodes CASSFELARTQGETQYF.

The V gene is TRBV6-5, the J gene TRBJ2-7; 7 nucleotides agree with TRBD1. Germline assignment: CDR1 MNHEY and CDR2 SVGAGI. The V gene end was trimmed by 6 bases and the J gene end by 1 base; junction bases not matched to a gene: 9. The CDR3 runs 15 residues. The CDR3 sequence is CASRPTGTASYEQYF. CDR3 DNA sequence: TGTGCCAGCAGACCCACCGGGACAGCGTCCTACGAGCAGTACTTC.

The rearrangement joins TRBV5-1 to TRBJ2-3; no clear D. The CDR3 spans 14 residues. CDR1 and CDR2 (germline): SGHRS, YFSETQ. The ends were cut back, 1 base at V and 0 bases at J, with 6 bases in the middle. In nucleotides, the CDR3 is TGCGCCAGCAGCTTGATCGGTAGCACAGATACGCAGTATTTT. This sequence encodes CASSLIGSTDTQYF.

Only a few counts were recorded for this clone. The chain couples TRBV9 to TRBJ2-7; D unresolved. Germline values: CDR1 SGDLS, CDR2 YYNGEE. The V end was cut by 0 bases, the J end by 1 base, with 8 bases between. The CDR3 runs to 14 residues. The CDR3: CASSVGAESYEQYF. The CDR3 nucleotides are TGTGCCAGCAGCGTAGGAGCCGAGTCCTACGAGCAGTACTTC.

V and J are TRBV19 and TRBJ1-2; no definite D call. The V end was cut by 10 bases, the J end by 7 bases, with 13 bases between. This CDR3 is built from 11 residues. The germline V gene has CDR1 LNHDA and CDR2 SQIVND (reference sequence). The CDR3 loop reads CATLREGGYTF. The CDR3 DNA follows: TGTGCCACCCTAAGGGAGGGTGGCTACACCTTC. Combining the CDR3 with reference TRBV19 and TRBJ1-2 gives the whole variable domain DGGITQSPKYLFRKEGQNVTLSCEQNLNHDAMYWYRQDPGQGLRLIYYSQIVNDFQKGDIAEGYSVSREKKESFPLTVTSAQKNPTAFYLCATLREGGYTFGSGTRLTVV.

This chain connects TRBV10-2 to TRBJ2-7, with D perhaps TRBD2 (5 bases). The V and J ends lost 6 bases and 1 base respectively, with 7 bases between them. Germline CDR1 WSHSY, CDR2 SAAADI. This CDR3 spans 12 amino acids. In DNA form, the CDR3 reads TGCGCCAGCAGCCCGGGATCCTACGAGCAGTACTTC. This codes for CASSPGSYEQYF.

The chain has TRBV27 and TRBJ1-2; a weak D match, TRBD1 (5 bases). There are 13 residues in the CDR3. V lost 3 bases and J lost 2, with 7 bases in between. Germline-derived CDR1 and CDR2 are MNHEY and SMNVEV (reference sequence). CDR3 loop: CASSLRQNYGYTF. The DNA of the CDR3 is TGTGCCAGCAGTTTGCGACAGAACTATGGCTACACCTTC.

This chain links TRBV6-5 with TRBJ2-1, with 8 bases matching TRBD2. The germline CDR1 and CDR2 sequences are MNHEY and SVGAGI. V shed 6 bases, J shed 5 bases, and the junction held 6 bases outside the gene matches. The CDR3 runs 14 residues. The CDR3 region is CASRTGLANNEQFF. The CDR3 DNA reads TGTGCCAGCAGAACCGGACTAGCTAACAATGAGCAGTTCTTC.

Comment on this clone: Other DNA variants within this sample encode the same CDR3. The chain joins TRBV28 to TRBJ1-2; D is perhaps TRBD1 (5 bases). The CDR3 length is 14 residues. Trimming took off 2 bases at V and 2 bases at J, with 9 bases between the two ends. In germline, CDR1 is MDHEN, CDR2 SYDVKM. CDR3 residues: CASSLGQGNYGYTF. CDR3 nucleotide sequence: TGTGCCAGCAGTTTAGGGCAGGGAAACTATGGCTACACCTTC.

This clone was observed a handful of times. V is TRBV6-1 and J is TRBJ2-7; possibly TRBD1 for D (6 bases). CDR1 MNHNS and CDR2 SASEGT come from the germline V gene. Trimming cost V 3 bases and J 5 bases, with 11 bases left between them. The CDR3 length is 13 residues. The CDR3: CASSDQGPNEQYF. The CDR3 bases are TGTGCCAGCAGTGATCAGGGGCCCAACGAGCAGTACTTC.

This sequence joins TRBV6-4 and TRBJ2-1, with a tentative D call TRBD2 (5 bases). V shed 6 bases and J shed 9 bases, with 12 bases lying between them. This CDR3 comprises 12 residues. CDR1 is MRHNA and CDR2 is SNTAGT in the germline V gene. This CDR3 is CASRGPGIEQFF. CDR3 bases: TGTGCCAGCAGAGGGCCCGGGATTGAGCAGTTCTTC.

The chain uses TRBV5-1 and TRBJ2-5; D perhaps matches TRBD2 (5 bases). Trimming removed 3 bases from V and 4 bases from J, with 13 bases in between. Looked up from germline, CDR1 is SGHRS and CDR2 is YFSETQ. The length of the CDR3 is 14 residues. In DNA form, the CDR3 reads TGCGCCAGCAGCTCCCACACTAGTACAGAGACCCAGTACTTC. Translation gives CASSSHTSTETQYF.

The V and J genes are TRBV5-6 and TRBJ1-4, with D unclear. Per germline, CDR1 SGHDT and CDR2 YYEEEE. The CDR3 spans 13 residues. The V end lost 4 bases, the J end lost 8 bases, and 12 bases lay between the germline ends. The DNA of the CDR3 is TGTGCCAGCAGCAAAGTCTCGAGGGAAAAACTGTTTTTT. Translating gives CASSKVSREKLFF. The full variable domain, rest sourced from reference TRBV5-6 and TRBJ1-4, is DAGVTQSPTHLIKTRGQQVTLRCSPKSGHDTVSWYQQALGQGPQFIFQYYEEEERQRGNFPDRFSGHQFPNYSSELNVNALLLGDSALYLCASSKVSREKLFFGSGTQLSVL.

As for this clone: A junction boundary mismatches the germline segment, possibly from a read error. The chain couples TRBV2 to TRBJ1-6; tentatively, D is TRBD1 (5 bases). This CDR3 comprises 13 residues. The germline gives CDR1 SNHLY, CDR2 FYNNEI. The CDR3: CASSEAGGPGGGF. The CDR3 DNA sequence: TGTGCCAGCAGTGAAGCGGGAGGTCCCGGGGGAGGCTTT.

The gene calls are TRBV30 and TRBJ1-4; no reliable D call. CDR1 is GTSNPN and CDR2 is SVGIG in the germline V gene (reference sequence). The CDR3 is 15 amino acids. The V and J ends lost 2 bases and 0 bases respectively, with 10 bases between them. CDR3 region: CAWSPDTTTNEKLFF. The CDR3 DNA is TGTGCCTGGAGTCCCGACACCACAACTAATGAAAAACTGTTTTTT.

V gene TRBV19 combines with J gene TRBJ2-3; the match to TRBD1 covers 9 bases. Per germline, CDR1 LNHDA and CDR2 SQIVND (reference sequence). The trim removed 3 bases at V and 6 bases at J, leaving 13 bases unmatched. The CDR3 totals 17 residues. The CDR3 reads CASSIGTDRGSSDTQYF. The DNA of the CDR3 is TGTGCCAGTAGTATCGGGACGGACAGGGGATCGTCGGATACGCAGTATTTT.

The chain employs TRBV3-1 (or the pseudogene TRBV3-2) and TRBJ1-5; D is perhaps TRBD1 (5 bases). Germline assignment: CDR1 LGHDT and CDR2 YNNKEL (reference sequence). Trimming removed 1 base at V and 4 bases at J, with 17 bases between. The length of the CDR3 is 17 residues. CDR3 in DNA: TGTGCCAGCAGCCAAGGTGGCGACAGCCTGGGGAATCAGCCCCAGCATTTT. Translation gives CASSQGGDSLGNQPQHF.

V is TRBV12-3 or TRBV12-4 and J is TRBJ1-1; D gene unclear. This CDR3 has 13 residues. V was cut by 3 bases and J by 1 base, with 6 bases left in between. The CDR3 sequence is CASSLSGNTEAFF. The CDR3, as DNA: TGTGCCAGCAGTTTGTCAGGGAACACTGAAGCTTTCTTT.

This chain links TRBV6-5 with TRBJ2-1, with D perhaps TRBD2 (6 bases). CDR3 length equals 16 residues. Between the trimmed V and J ends, which lost 2 bases and 2 bases, there was a span of 13 bases. From germline, CDR1 is MNHEY and CDR2 SVGAGI. This CDR3 is CASSYRPGAPYNEQFF. Written as DNA, the CDR3 is TGTGCCAGCAGTTACAGGCCGGGAGCTCCCTACAATGAGCAGTTCTTC.

The gene calls are TRBV7-8 and TRBJ2-2; TRBD2 aligns across 13 bases. V lost 3 bases and J lost 5; bases outside the gene matches: 12. The CDR3 is 19 amino acids. CDR1 and CDR2 (germline): SGHVS, FQNEAQ. The DNA of the CDR3 is TGTGCCAGCAGCTTCGTGGCCCCAGGACTAGCGGGAGTTACCGGGGAGCTGTTTTTT. Protein: CASSFVAPGLAGVTGELFF. Filled out from reference TRBV7-8 and TRBJ2-2, the complete variable domain reads GAGVSQSPRYKVAKRGQDVALRCDPISGHVSLFWYQQALGQGPEFLTYFQNEAQLDKSGLPSDRFFAERPEGSVSTLKIQRTQQEDSAVYLCASSFVAPGLAGVTGELFFGEGSRLTVL.

This chain joins TRBV5-1 and TRBJ2-1, with D tentatively TRBD1 (7 bases). Germline-derived CDR1 and CDR2 are SGHRS and YFSETQ. V was shortened by 7 bases and J by 1 base, with 21 bases between the two germline ends. The CDR3 sequence is 17 residues long. In nucleotides, the CDR3 is TGCGCCAGCGAAGTGGGCCAGGGGGGAGTTTCCTACAATGAGCAGTTCTTC. Translating gives CASEVGQGGVSYNEQFF. Variable domain in full (rest from reference TRBV5-1 and TRBJ2-1): KAGVTQTPRYLIKTRGQQVTLSCSPISGHRSVSWYQQTPGQGLQFLFEYFSETQRNKGNFPGRFSGRQFSNSRSEMNVSTLELGDSALYLCASEVGQGGVSYNEQFFGPGTRLTVL.

This chain connects TRBV28 to TRBJ2-1; tentative D call: TRBD1 (5 bases). This CDR3 is 15 amino acids long. V was pared by 2 bases and J by 1 base, with 9 bases between. Germline CDR1 MDHEN, CDR2 SYDVKM. CDR3 DNA sequence: TGTGCCAGCAGTTTAAGGGGCTTTTCCTACAATGAGCAGTTCTTC. Translating it yields CASSLRGFSYNEQFF.

The chain recombines TRBV2 with TRBJ2-7; TRBD1 might be the D (5 bases). Trimming took 8 bases from V and 4 from J, leaving 12 bases between them. There are 12 residues in the CDR3. Per the germline V gene, CDR1 is SNHLY and CDR2 is FYNNEI. The CDR3 protein is CASQGTFYEQYF. CDR3 nucleotides: TGTGCCAGCCAGGGTACCTTTTACGAGCAGTACTTC.

This rearrangement joins TRBV29-1 to TRBJ2-1; D is perhaps TRBD2 (6 bases). The germline V gene encodes CDR1 SQVTM and CDR2 ANQGSEA. This CDR3 contains 14 residues. Trimming left V 6 bases short and J 0 bases short, with 12 bases between. CDR3 sequence (DNA): TGCAGCGTCTCAGGCGGGAACTCCTACAATGAGCAGTTCTTC. Amino acid sequence: CSVSGGNSYNEQFF.